Following are 16 T cell receptor beta chains from one sample sequenced in a study of cytomegalovirus exposure and HLA in healthy donors. The PCR had 60 Vbeta and 13 Jbeta primers. Profiled with immunoSEQ multiplex PCR; TCRdb holds only in-frame clones, not every one. This sample carries about 210,000 clones, 82% of them seen once, and the ten largest clones take around 6%. Sequencing was done on a sample of PBMCs. The origin of the receptors is a man aged 35-49 years in good health and CMV-seropositive.

This clone showed up just once. The chain recombines TRBV15 with TRBJ1-5, with 8 bases fitting TRBD1. The V segment lost 2 bases and the J segment 0 bases; nucleotides outside the gene matches: 3. Germline V gene lookup returns CDR1 LNHNV and CDR2 YYDKDF (reference sequence). This CDR3 is built from 16 residues. This chain's CDR3 is CATSRQGAASNQPQHF. In DNA form, the CDR3 reads TGTGCCACCAGCAGACAGGGGGCGGCTAGCAATCAGCCCCAGCATTTT.

This chain uses TRBV9 with TRBJ1-4; perhaps TRBD1 as D (6 bases). Per germline, CDR1 SGDLS and CDR2 YYNGEE. The CDR3 loop spans 14 amino acids. V was pared by 3 bases and J by 7 bases, with 13 bases between. CDR3 sequence: CASSEQGWGEKLFF. CDR3 nucleotides: TGTGCCAGCAGCGAACAGGGCTGGGGTGAAAAACTGTTTTTT.

The genes are TRBV27 and TRBJ2-7; 7 nucleotides agree with TRBD2. The ends lost 7 bases at V and 2 bases at J; junction bases unmatched: 8. Germline loops: CDR1 MNHEY, CDR2 SMNVEV (reference sequence). This CDR3 has 14 residues. CDR3 in amino acids: CASKLAGGTYEQYF. The DNA for the CDR3 is TGTGCCAGCAAGTTAGCGGGTGGCACCTACGAGCAGTACTTC.

V usage is TRBV4-2 and J usage is TRBJ1-1; D not certain. This CDR3 is built from 16 residues. Deletions cut 3 bases from V and 0 bases from J, with 14 bases between. Per germline, CDR1 LGHNA and CDR2 YNFKEQ. Written as DNA, the CDR3 is TGTGCCAGCAGCCAGTACGCCGAACAGTTGAACACTGAAGCTTTCTTT. It yields the protein CASSQYAEQLNTEAFF.

In its sample, this clone was seen once. The chain uses TRBV7-2 and TRBJ1-4; 9 nucleotides match TRBD1. V shed 3 bases, J shed 8 bases, and the junction held 7 bases outside the gene matches. This CDR3 spans 15 amino acids. CDR1 and CDR2 from the germline V gene are SGHTA and FQGNSA. CDR3 residues: CASSLGQGLNEKLFF. CDR3 bases: TGTGCCAGCAGCTTGGGACAGGGCTTAAACGAAAAACTGTTTTTT. Together with reference TRBV7-2 and TRBJ1-4, the CDR3 gives the full variable domain: GAGVSQSPSNKVTEKGKDVELRCDPISGHTALYWYRQSLGQGLEFLIYFQGNSAPDKSGLPSDRFSAERTGGSVSTLTIQRTQQEDSAVYLCASSLGQGLNEKLFFGSGTQLSVL.

The V call is TRBV11-2, the J call TRBJ2-5; 11 nucleotides agree with TRBD2. In germline, CDR1 is SGHAT, CDR2 FQNNGV. Trimming at V came to 4 bases and at J to 4 bases, leaving 8 bases not matched to a gene. The CDR3 length is 16 residues. The CDR3, as DNA: TGTGCCAGCAGCTACCGACTAGCGGGACAGGGAGAGACCCAGTACTTC. Translating it yields CASSYRLAGQGETQYF.

The chain employs TRBV30 and TRBJ1-3, with 8 bases matching TRBD1. Trimming took 2 bases from V and 3 from J; bases not matched to a gene: 9. There are 16 residues in the CDR3. Per the germline V gene, CDR1 is GTSNPN and CDR2 is SVGIG (reference sequence). The CDR3 region is CAWSLVRGRNGNTIYF. Written as DNA, the CDR3 is TGTGCCTGGAGTTTGGTCAGGGGGCGAAATGGAAACACCATATATTTT.

This chain uses TRBV5-1 with TRBJ1-1; maybe TRBD1 (5 bases). V lost 4 bases and J 0 bases, leaving 13 bases between the germline ends. The CDR3 consists of 15 residues. Germline V gene sequence: CDR1 SGHRS, CDR2 YFSETQ. In DNA, the CDR3 is TGCGCCAGCAGCCAATCGGGGGGGATGAACACTGAAGCTTTCTTT. This encodes CASSQSGGMNTEAFF.

The CDR3: CASSKGQHNEQFF. The DNA for the CDR3 is TGTGCCAGCAGTAAGGGACAGCACAATGAGCAGTTCTTC. The rearrangement uses TRBV6-5 and TRBJ2-1; TRBD1 matches at 7 bases. Trimming at V came to 5 bases and at J to 5 bases, leaving 3 bases not matched to a gene. The germline V gene encodes CDR1 MNHEY and CDR2 SVGAGI. There are 13 residues in the CDR3.

This chain joins TRBV5-1 and TRBJ2-2, with 15 bases fitting TRBD2. After removal of 4 bases from V and 1 base from J, the junction contained 2 bases not matched to a gene. CDR1 and CDR2 from the germline V gene are SGHRS and YFSETQ. CDR3 size: 17 residues. CDR3 in DNA: TGCGCCAGCAGCCCGGGACTAGCGGGAGGGAACACCGGGGAGCTGTTTTTT. Amino acids: CASSPGLAGGNTGELFF.

The V gene is TRBV7-9, the J gene TRBJ2-2, with 7 bases lining up with TRBD1. V trimming: 3 bases; J trimming: 4 bases; junction bases outside the gene matches: 11. CDR3 length: 17 amino acids. Per germline, CDR1 SEHNR and CDR2 FQNEAQ (reference sequence). CDR3 DNA: TGTGCCAGCAGCTTTAACCTCGGTGGGACAGTCACCGGGGAGCTGTTTTTT. It codes for CASSFNLGGTVTGELFF.

V usage is TRBV5-4 and J usage is TRBJ1-5, with no clear D. Trimming cost V 0 bases and J 4 bases, with 5 bases left between them. Germline V gene sequence: CDR1 SGHNT, CDR2 YYREEE (reference sequence). CDR3 length: 13 residues. DNA for the CDR3: TGTGCCAGCAGCTTGGACAGTAATCAGCCCCAGCATTTT. Protein: CASSLDSNQPQHF.

J is TRBJ2-1 and V is TRBV25-1; D is unresolved. Germline-derived CDR1 and CDR2 are MGHDK and SYGVNS. Between the trimmed V and J ends, which lost 1 base and 8 bases, there was a span of 12 bases. CDR3 length: 14 residues. This CDR3 reads CASSESRSIDEQFF. CDR3 in DNA: TGTGCCAGCAGTGAATCGAGGTCGATCGATGAGCAGTTCTTC. Filled out from reference TRBV25-1 and TRBJ2-1, the complete variable domain reads EADIYQTPRYLVIGTGKKITLECSQTMGHDKMYWYQQDPGMELHLIHYSYGVNSTEKGDLSSESTVSRIRTEHFPLTLESARPSHTSQYLCASSESRSIDEQFFGPGTRLTVL.

The CDR3 is CASSLVRGPNTEAFF. The CDR3 DNA follows: TGTGCCAGCAGCTTAGTTAGGGGCCCGAACACTGAAGCTTTCTTT. This chain links TRBV7-9 with TRBJ1-1, with a possible D match to TRBD1 (5 bases). The CDR3 has 15 residues. V was cut by 1 base and J by 1 base, with 10 bases left in between. Germline V gives CDR1 SEHNR, CDR2 FQNEAQ (reference sequence).

In regard to this clone: This specimen includes other DNA sequences encoding the same CDR3. The genes are TRBV6-5 and TRBJ2-2, with D perhaps matching TRBD1 (6 bases). Trimming removed 4 bases at V and 3 bases at J, with 12 bases between. CDR1 is MNHEY and CDR2 is SVGAGI in the germline V gene. This CDR3 has 15 residues. The CDR3 DNA reads TGTGCCAGCAGTTCCCACAGGGTGGACACCGGGGAGCTGTTTTTT. Translated: CASSSHRVDTGELFF.

V usage is TRBV9 and J usage is TRBJ2-1, with TRBD2 matching over 12 bases. The CDR3 spans 21 residues. Germline-derived CDR1 and CDR2 are SGDLS and YYNGEE. V dropped 0 bases and J dropped 0; count of bases not matched to a gene: 13. This CDR3 is CASSVATRLAGGTSSYNEQFF. CDR3 bases: TGTGCCAGCAGCGTAGCTACGAGGCTAGCGGGAGGGACCAGCTCCTACAATGAGCAGTTCTTC. The variable domain in full, with the rest retrieved from reference TRBV9 and TRBJ2-1, is DSGVTQTPKHLITATGQRVTLRCSPRSGDLSVYWYQQSLDQGLQFLIQYYNGEERAKGNILERFSAQQFPDLHSELNLSSLELGDSALYFCASSVATRLAGGTSSYNEQFFGPGTRLTVL.